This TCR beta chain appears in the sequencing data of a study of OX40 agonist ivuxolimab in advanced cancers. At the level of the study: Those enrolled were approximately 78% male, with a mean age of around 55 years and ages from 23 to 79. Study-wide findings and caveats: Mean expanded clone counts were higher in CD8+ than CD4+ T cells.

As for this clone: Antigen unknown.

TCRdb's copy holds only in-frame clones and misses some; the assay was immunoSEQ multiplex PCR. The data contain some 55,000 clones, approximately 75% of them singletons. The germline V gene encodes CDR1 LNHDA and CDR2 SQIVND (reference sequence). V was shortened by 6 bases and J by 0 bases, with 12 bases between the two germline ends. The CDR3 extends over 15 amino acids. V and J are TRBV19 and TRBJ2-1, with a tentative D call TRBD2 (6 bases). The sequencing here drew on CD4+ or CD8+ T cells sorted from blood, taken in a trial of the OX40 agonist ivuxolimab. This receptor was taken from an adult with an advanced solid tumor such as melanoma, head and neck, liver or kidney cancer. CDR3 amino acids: CASRVGGPSYNEQFF. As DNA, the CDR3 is TGTGCCAGTAGGGTTGGAGGGCCCTCCTACAATGAGCAGTTCTTC.